This TCR beta chain is from a study of a mutant IDH1 vaccine in newly diagnosed glioma. Specified time point: baseline, week 1 (first vaccination visit). Indicated treatment: pre-vaccination baseline after standard-of-care therapy. Clones were read by immunoSEQ multiplex PCR, and TCRdb kept only the in-frame ones, dropping some. The sample consists of tens of thousands of clones, roughly four fifths of them appearing once. This clone came up once. The V and J ends lost 5 bases and 2 bases, in that order; junction bases with no gene match: 6. The CDR3 is made up of 16 amino acids. Germline values: CDR1 LNHDA, CDR2 SQIVND (reference sequence).

This clonotype originated in a man aged 25 to 45 with glioma. The V call is TRBV19, the J call TRBJ2-7; 13 nucleotides agree with TRBD2. This sample comprised PBMCs, obtained from a glioma patient treated with radiotherapy, temozolomide or both. The CDR3 protein is CASSQRGLAGTYEQYF. The CDR3 DNA reads as TGTGCCAGTAGTCAAAGGGGACTAGCGGGGACCTACGAGCAGTACTTC. Full variable domain (missing parts from reference TRBV19 and TRBJ2-7): DGGITQSPKYLFRKEGQNVTLSCEQNLNHDAMYWYRQDPGQGLRLIYYSQIVNDFQKGDIAEGYSVSREKKESFPLTVTSAQKNPTAFYLCASSQRGLAGTYEQYFGPGTRLTVT.